One sample yielded the 9 T cell receptor beta chains listed below, sequenced in a study of blood T cell repertoires in COVID-19. Only in-frame clones appear in the TCRdb table, and some are missing; sequencing was by immunoSEQ multiplex PCR. The sample has over 200,000 clones, 88% seen once. The material sequenced was peripheral blood. Receptors originate from a man aged 18-30 years with active or convalescent COVID-19.

This clone was counted a single time. The chain carries TRBV28 and TRBJ2-2, with TRBD2 matching 8 bases. Germline V gene data show CDR1 as MDHEN and CDR2 as SYDVKM. V shed 6 bases and J 11 bases; nucleotides not matched to a gene: 11. The CDR3 loop spans 14 amino acids. The CDR3 sequence: CASRVASGSSELFF. The CDR3 coding sequence is TGTGCCAGCAGAGTGGCTAGCGGGTCGTCTGAGCTGTTTTTT.

The chain links TRBV30 to TRBJ1-2; D not certain. Germline V CDR1 and CDR2: GTSNPN, SVGIG (reference sequence). This CDR3 comprises 14 residues. Trimming took off 3 bases at V and 8 bases at J, with 19 bases between the two ends. DNA of the CDR3: TGTGCCTGGAGCTTACTCGCCCTCTCGCGGGGCTACACCTTC. Translated, it gives CAWSLLALSRGYTF.

The gene calls are TRBV9 and TRBJ2-2; 11 nucleotides match TRBD1. V trimming: 1 base; J trimming: 6 bases; junction bases outside the gene matches: 5. The CDR3 sequence is 16 residues long. Germline CDR1 and CDR2: SGDLS and YYNGEE. CDR3 coding DNA: TGTGCCAGCAGCGTACCGGACAGGGGGCAAGCCGGGGAGCTGTTTTTT. This translates into CASSVPDRGQAGELFF.

The gene calls are TRBV30 and TRBJ1-5, with D possibly matching TRBD1 (6 bases). CDR3 length equals 15 residues. Germline lookup yields CDR1 GTSNPN and CDR2 SVGIG (reference sequence). With 3 bases removed from V and 2 bases from J, the gap between germline ends came to 14 bases. Here the CDR3 reads CAWRGGKGGNQPQHF. For the CDR3, the DNA is TGTGCCTGGAGAGGGGGTAAAGGGGGCAATCAGCCCCAGCATTTT. Together with reference TRBV30 and TRBJ1-5, the CDR3 gives the full variable domain: SQTIHQWPATLVQPVGSPLSLECTVEGTSNPNLYWYRQAAGRGLQLLFYSVGIGQISSEVPQNLSASRPQDRQFILSSKKLLLSDSGFYLCAWRGGKGGNQPQHFGDGTRLSIL.

CDR3 amino acids: CASSLAGTSGRAKYF. The DNA of the CDR3 is TGTGCCAGCAGCTTGGCTGGGACTAGCGGGAGGGCCAAGTACTTC. The chain joins TRBV5-5 to TRBJ2-7, with 16 bases that match TRBD2. Losses at the gene ends were 0 bases for V and 11 bases for J; bases not matched to a gene: 5. The CDR3 is made up of 15 amino acids. Germline CDR1 reads SGHKS; CDR2 reads YYEKEE (reference sequence).

The chain joins TRBV7-9 to TRBJ1-1; D not certain. The CDR3 runs 14 residues. Trimming removed 1 base at V and 1 base at J, with 7 bases between. The germline CDR1 and CDR2 sequences are SEHNR and FQNEAQ (reference sequence). The DNA of the CDR3 is TGTGCCAGCAGCTTAGGGGCACAGAACACTGAAGCTTTCTTT. Protein: CASSLGAQNTEAFF.

V gene TRBV5-4 combines with J gene TRBJ2-2, with 10 bases lining up with TRBD2. The length of the CDR3 is 17 residues. Germline loops: CDR1 SGHNT, CDR2 YYREEE (reference sequence). With V trimmed by 2 bases and J by 4 bases, 8 bases remained unmatched. The CDR3 DNA is TGTGCCAGCAGCTTCGGAGCGGGAGGGCCGGGCACCGGGGAGCTGTTTTTT. Its translation: CASSFGAGGPGTGELFF.

This chain joins TRBV10-3 and TRBJ1-6; D unresolved. Germline V gene data show CDR1 as ENHRY and CDR2 as SYGVKD. The V end lost 4 bases, the J end lost 14 bases, and 15 bases lay between the germline ends. The length of the CDR3 is 13 residues. The CDR3 protein is CAISGVAEVSLHF. DNA for the CDR3: TGTGCCATCAGTGGTGTCGCGGAAGTATCCCTCCACTTT.

This clone was observed once. V and J are TRBV5-1 and TRBJ2-1, with TRBD2 matching 14 bases. CDR3 length: 15 residues. Germline loops: CDR1 SGHRS, CDR2 YFSETQ. With 5 bases clipped from V and 9 bases from J, the junction kept 7 bases outside the gene matches. The CDR3 spells CASRPGTSGSGEQFF. The CDR3 DNA reads as TGCGCCAGCAGACCCGGGACTAGCGGGAGTGGTGAGCAGTTCTTC.